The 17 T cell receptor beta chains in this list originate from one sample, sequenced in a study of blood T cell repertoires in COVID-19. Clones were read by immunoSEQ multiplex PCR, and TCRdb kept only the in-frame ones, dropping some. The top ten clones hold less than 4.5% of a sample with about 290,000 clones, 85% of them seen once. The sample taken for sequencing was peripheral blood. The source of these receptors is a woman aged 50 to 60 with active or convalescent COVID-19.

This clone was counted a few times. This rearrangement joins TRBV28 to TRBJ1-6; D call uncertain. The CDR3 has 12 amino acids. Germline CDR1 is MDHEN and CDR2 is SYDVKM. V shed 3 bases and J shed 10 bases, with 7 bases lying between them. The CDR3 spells CASSLRASPLHF. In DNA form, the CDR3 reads TGTGCCAGCAGTTTGAGGGCCTCACCCCTCCACTTT.

The CDR3 protein is CASSGQGNTEAFF. As DNA, the CDR3 is TGTGCCAGCAGCGGACAGGGGAACACTGAAGCTTTCTTT. The chain recombines TRBV3-1 (or the pseudogene TRBV3-2) with TRBJ1-1; 8 bases map to TRBD1. The CDR3 runs to 13 residues. Germline trimming cut 5 bases from V and 1 base from J; bases unmatched to any gene: 0. Germline V lookup: CDR1 LGHDT, CDR2 YNNKEL (reference sequence).

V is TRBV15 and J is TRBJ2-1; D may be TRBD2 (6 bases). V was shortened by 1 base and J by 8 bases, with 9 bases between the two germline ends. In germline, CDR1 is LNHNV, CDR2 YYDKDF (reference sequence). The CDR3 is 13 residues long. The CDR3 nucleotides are TGTGCCACCAGCAGAGGACTAGGCCATGAGCAGTTCTTC. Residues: CATSRGLGHEQFF. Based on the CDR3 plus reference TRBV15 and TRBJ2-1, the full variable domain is DAMVIQNPRYQVTQFGKPVTLSCSQTLNHNVMYWYQQKSSQAPKLLFHYYDKDFNNEADTPDNFQSRRPNTSFCFLDIRSPGLGDTAMYLCATSRGLGHEQFFGPGTRLTVL.

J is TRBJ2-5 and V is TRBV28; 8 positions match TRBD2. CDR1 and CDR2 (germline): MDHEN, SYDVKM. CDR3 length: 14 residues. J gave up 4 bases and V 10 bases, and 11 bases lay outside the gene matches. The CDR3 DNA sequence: TGTGCCACCAGACAGGCGGGGGGCCCAGAGACCCAGTACTTC. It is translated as CATRQAGGPETQYF. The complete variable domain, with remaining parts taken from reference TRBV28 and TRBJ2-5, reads DVKVTQSSRYLVKRTGEKVFLECVQDMDHENMFWYRQDPGLGLRLIYFSYDVKMKEKGDIPEGYSVSREKKERFSLILESASTNQTSMYLCATRQAGGPETQYFGPGTRLLVL.

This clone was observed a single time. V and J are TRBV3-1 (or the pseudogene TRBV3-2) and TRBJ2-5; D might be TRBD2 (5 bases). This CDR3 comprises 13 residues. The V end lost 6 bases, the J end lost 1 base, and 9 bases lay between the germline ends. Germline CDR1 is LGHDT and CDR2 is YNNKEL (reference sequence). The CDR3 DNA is TGTGCCAGCAGATCGGAGGCCCAAGAGACCCAGTACTTC. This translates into CASRSEAQETQYF.

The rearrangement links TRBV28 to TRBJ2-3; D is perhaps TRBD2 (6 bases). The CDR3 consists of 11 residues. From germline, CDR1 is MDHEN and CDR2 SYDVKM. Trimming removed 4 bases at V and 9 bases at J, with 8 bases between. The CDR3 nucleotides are TGTGCCAGCAGTTGGGGAGGCACGCAGTATTTT. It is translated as CASSWGGTQYF.

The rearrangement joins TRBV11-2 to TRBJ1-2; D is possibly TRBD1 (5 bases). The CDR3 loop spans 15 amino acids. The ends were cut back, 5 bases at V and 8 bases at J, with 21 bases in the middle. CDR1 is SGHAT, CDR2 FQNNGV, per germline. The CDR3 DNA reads TGTGCCAGCAGCCCTGTAGGCAAGGGGACTGGAGGCTACACCTTC. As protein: CASSPVGKGTGGYTF.

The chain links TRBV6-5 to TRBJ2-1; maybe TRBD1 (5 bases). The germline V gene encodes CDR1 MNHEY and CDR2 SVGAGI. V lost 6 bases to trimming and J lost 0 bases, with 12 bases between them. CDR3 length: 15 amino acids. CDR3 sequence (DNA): TGTGCCAGCAGCCACAGGCCGAGCTCCTACAATGAGCAGTTCTTC. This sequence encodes CASSHRPSSYNEQFF.

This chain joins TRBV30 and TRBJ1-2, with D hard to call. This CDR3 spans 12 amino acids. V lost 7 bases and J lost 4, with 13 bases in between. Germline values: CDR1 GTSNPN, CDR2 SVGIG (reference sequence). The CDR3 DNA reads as TGTGCCTCTACGACAAGGCCCTATGGCTACACCTTC. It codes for CASTTRPYGYTF.

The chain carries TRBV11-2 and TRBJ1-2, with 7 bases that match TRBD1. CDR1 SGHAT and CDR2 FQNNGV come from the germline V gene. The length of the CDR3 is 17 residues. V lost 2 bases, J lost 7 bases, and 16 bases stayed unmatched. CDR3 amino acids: CASSLFRDSALLGGYTF. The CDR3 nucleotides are TGTGCCAGCAGCTTATTCCGGGACAGTGCCCTTCTGGGTGGCTACACCTTC.

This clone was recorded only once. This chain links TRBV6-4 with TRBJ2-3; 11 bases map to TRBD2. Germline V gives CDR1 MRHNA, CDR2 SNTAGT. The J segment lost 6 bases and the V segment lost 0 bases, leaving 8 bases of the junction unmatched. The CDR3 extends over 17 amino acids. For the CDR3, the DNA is TGTGCCAGCAGTGACTCGACTAGCGGGAACCGGTGGGATACGCAGTATTTT. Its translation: CASSDSTSGNRWDTQYF.

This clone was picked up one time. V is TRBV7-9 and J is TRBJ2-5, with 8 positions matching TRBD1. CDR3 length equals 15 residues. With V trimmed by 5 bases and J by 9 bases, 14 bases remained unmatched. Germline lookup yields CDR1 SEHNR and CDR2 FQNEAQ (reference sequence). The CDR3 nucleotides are TGTGCCAGCAGCGACATCAGGGGGCGCCTTTTGGCCCAGTACTTC. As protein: CASSDIRGRLLAQYF.

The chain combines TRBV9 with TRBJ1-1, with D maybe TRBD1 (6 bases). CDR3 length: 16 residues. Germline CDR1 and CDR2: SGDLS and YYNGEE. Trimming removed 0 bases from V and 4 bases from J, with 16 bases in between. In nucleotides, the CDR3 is TGTGCCAGCAGCGTAGGCGGGGGCCCCTGGGGCACTGAAGCTTTCTTT. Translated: CASSVGGGPWGTEAFF.

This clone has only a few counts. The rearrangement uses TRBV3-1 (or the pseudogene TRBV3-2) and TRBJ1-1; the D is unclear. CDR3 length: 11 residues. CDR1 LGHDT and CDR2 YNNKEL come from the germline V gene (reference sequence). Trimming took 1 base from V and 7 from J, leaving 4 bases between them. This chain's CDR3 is CASSQVNEAFF. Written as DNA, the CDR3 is TGTGCCAGCAGCCAAGTAAATGAAGCTTTCTTT.

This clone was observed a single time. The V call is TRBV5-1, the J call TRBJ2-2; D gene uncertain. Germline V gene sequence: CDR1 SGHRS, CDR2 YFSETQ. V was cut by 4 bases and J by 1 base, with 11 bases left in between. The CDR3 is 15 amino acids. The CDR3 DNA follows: TGCGCCAGCAGCCCTATACTCTTGAACACCGGGGAGCTGTTTTTT. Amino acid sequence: CASSPILLNTGELFF.

The DNA for the CDR3 is TGTGCCAGCAGTGATCAGGGGGTAGTGGAAAAACTGTTTTTT. Its translation is CASSDQGVVEKLFF. The chain has TRBV2 and TRBJ1-4; 7 positions agree with TRBD1. With 3 bases clipped from V and 8 bases from J, the junction kept 6 bases outside the gene matches. The CDR3 runs 14 residues. Germline V gives CDR1 SNHLY, CDR2 FYNNEI.

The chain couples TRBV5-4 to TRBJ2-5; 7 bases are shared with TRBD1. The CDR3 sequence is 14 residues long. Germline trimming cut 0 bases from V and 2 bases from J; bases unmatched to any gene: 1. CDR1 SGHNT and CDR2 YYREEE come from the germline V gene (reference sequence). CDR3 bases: TGTGCCAGCAGCTTGGGACAGGGACAAGAGACCCAGTACTTC. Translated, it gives CASSLGQGQETQYF. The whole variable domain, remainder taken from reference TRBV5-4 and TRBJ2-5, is ETGVTQSPTHLIKTRGQQVTLRCSSQSGHNTVSWYQQALGQGPQFIFQYYREEENGRGNFPPRFSGLQFPNYSSELNVNALELDDSALYLCASSLGQGQETQYFGPGTRLLVL.